The following is a TCR beta chain sequence with its context. Its antigen is as yet unknown. For repertoire sequencing, the TCR beta CDR3 regions were amplified from RNA transcripts. After a first-round RT-PCR with HTBI primers, a second-round multiplex PCR was run. TCRdb reprocessed the multiplex PCR reads via MiXCR and lists one record per CDR3 protein. This table has about 1.1 million distinct CDR3 sequences, about two fifths appearing once. The sample originates from a study of Graves' ophthalmopathy and Graves' hyperthyroidism. Study findings and constraints: The blood repertoire also included most expanded thyroid clonotypes above 0.001 frequency.

Symptoms, serum thyroxine and TRAb, thyroid ultrasound, and orbital computed tomography formed the diagnostic basis. The CDR3 spans 14 residues. From germline, CDR1 is SGHTA and CDR2 FQGTGA. V lost 5 bases to trimming and J lost 5 bases, with 12 bases between them. The rearrangement uses TRBV7-3 and TRBJ2-2, with D possibly TRBD2 on 5 matching bases. This sequence was found in an adult man with Graves' hyperthyroidism. Specimen: peripheral blood or thyroid tissue (not recorded which). CDR3 DNA sequence: TGTGCCAGCAGCCCGGGATCCCCGACCGGGGAGCTGTTTTTT. Protein sequence: CASSPGSPTGELFF.